These 30 T cell receptor beta chains share one sample of origin, sequenced in a study of the immune and genomic landscape of osteosarcoma (dated by TCRdb to between 2020 and 2021). Library method: the immunoSEQ multiplex PCR assay. TCRdb obtained this table from immuneACCESS and retained in-frame rearrangements with V and J assigned. These tables miss some clones; where compared with another copy, unresolved V genes account for less than half of the shortfall, and the remainder is unexplained. The sample table holds approximately 500 clones, of which around 80% were seen once. The top ten hold roughly 13% of the sample. The specimens were post-treatment primary, local recurrence and metastasis tumors obtained from patients with a poor prognosis. Sequenced sample: osteosarcoma tumor tissue from the lung. All receptors come from a human donor with osteosarcoma.

The chain joins TRBV9 to TRBJ2-5; D may be TRBD2 (6 bases). Between the trimmed V and J ends, which lost 1 base and 5 bases, there was a span of 12 bases. CDR3 length: 14 residues. CDR1 and CDR2 from the germline V gene are SGDLS and YYNGEE. The CDR3 sequence is CASSVFGGLETQYF. CDR3 nucleotide sequence: TGTGCCAGCAGCGTATTCGGAGGGTTGGAGACCCAGTACTTC. Using reference TRBV9 and TRBJ2-5 for the parts outside the CDR3, the full variable domain is DSGVTQTPKHLITATGQRVTLRCSPRSGDLSVYWYQQSLDQGLQFLIQYYNGEERAKGNILERFSAQQFPDLHSELNLSSLELGDSALYFCASSVFGGLETQYFGPGTRLLVL.

The J gene is TRBJ2-2, the V gene TRBV4-1, with 7 bases aligning to TRBD1. CDR1 and CDR2 from the germline V gene are MGHRA and YSYEKL. The CDR3 sequence is 15 residues long. V gave up 2 bases and J gave up 4 bases; unmatched junction bases: 4. The CDR3 DNA reads TGCGCCAGCAGCCAACCCGACAGGGCCACCGGGGAGCTGTTTTTT. This gives the protein CASSQPDRATGELFF.

The V and J genes are TRBV27 and TRBJ2-3; no clear D. Germline V gene data show CDR1 as MNHEY and CDR2 as SMNVEV (reference sequence). The CDR3 consists of 13 residues. V gave up 4 bases and J gave up 2 bases, with 7 bases separating them. The CDR3 bases are TGTGCCAGCAGTTCCGACCACACAGATACGCAGTATTTT. Amino acid sequence: CASSSDHTDTQYF.

This chain links TRBV30 with TRBJ1-4; 7 positions agree with TRBD1. This CDR3 has 14 amino acids. Germline V lookup: CDR1 GTSNPN, CDR2 SVGIG (reference sequence). V was pared by 8 bases and J by 7 bases, with 13 bases of the junction left unmatched. The CDR3 bases are TGTGCCGGGGCTGACAGGGCTTGGGGTGAAAAACTGTTTTTT. Translation: CAGADRAWGEKLFF.

V is TRBV10-3 and J is TRBJ1-2; tentatively, D is TRBD1 (6 bases). The V end was cut by 4 bases, the J end by 1 base, with 10 bases between. Germline V gene data show CDR1 as ENHRY and CDR2 as SYGVKD. The CDR3 runs 14 residues. In nucleotides, the CDR3 is TGTGCCATCAGTGCCGACAGGTTTAACTATGGCTACACCTTC. Protein: CAISADRFNYGYTF.

This clone occurred a few times. The gene calls are TRBV4-3 and TRBJ2-3, with TRBD2 identical over 7 bases. Trimming at V came to 5 bases and at J to 0 bases, leaving 8 bases not matched to a gene. This CDR3 has 16 residues. Germline CDR1 and CDR2: LGHNA and YSLEER. DNA of the CDR3: TGCGCCAGCAGCTCGAGCGGGGCCTCTAGCACAGATACGCAGTATTTT. Its protein is CASSSSGASSTDTQYF.

The J gene is TRBJ2-7, the V gene TRBV13, with 7 bases aligning to TRBD1. This CDR3 spans 16 amino acids. Trimming removed 5 bases from V and 3 bases from J; junction bases left unmatched: 13. The V gene's germline CDR1 is PRHDT and CDR2 FYEKMQ (reference sequence). CDR3 amino acids: CASSLSRTGLNYEQYF. The DNA of the CDR3 is TGTGCCAGCAGCCTTAGTCGGACAGGCCTTAACTACGAGCAGTACTTC.

This chain links TRBV30 with TRBJ1-5; a possible D gene is TRBD1 (5 bases). The CDR3 contains 14 residues. Germline CDR1 reads GTSNPN; CDR2 reads SVGIG (reference sequence). V shed 5 bases and J shed 7 bases, with 18 bases lying between them. The CDR3: CAWEAVGPGQPQHF. The CDR3 nucleotides are TGTGCCTGGGAGGCAGTAGGCCCAGGGCAGCCCCAGCATTTT.

The chain employs TRBV7-3 and TRBJ2-1; 8 positions match TRBD2. Germline lookup yields CDR1 SGHTA and CDR2 FQGTGA. The CDR3 is 16 amino acids. V trimming: 5 bases; J trimming: 0 bases; junction bases outside the gene matches: 6. The CDR3 DNA reads as TGTGCCAGCAGCCTGACCGGGACTAGCTCCTACAATGAGCAGTTCTTC. Its translation: CASSLTGTSSYNEQFF. The full variable domain, completed using reference TRBV7-3 and TRBJ2-1, is GAGVSQTPSNKVTEKGKYVELRCDPISGHTALYWYRQSLGQGPEFLIYFQGTGAADDSGLPNDRFFAVRPEGSVSTLKIQRTERGDSAVYLCASSLTGTSSYNEQFFGPGTRLTVL.

V is TRBV12-5 and J is TRBJ1-5; weak D call: TRBD1 (6 bases). Trimming pared 0 bases from V and 1 base from J, leaving 7 bases between. The CDR3 sequence is 15 residues long. In germline, CDR1 is LGHNT, CDR2 FRNRAP. The CDR3 sequence is CASGLVDRSNQPQHF. In DNA form, the CDR3 reads TGTGCTAGTGGTTTGGTAGACAGGAGCAATCAGCCCCAGCATTTT. The whole variable domain, filled in from reference TRBV12-5 and TRBJ1-5, reads DARVTQTPRHKVTEMGQEVTMRCQPILGHNTVFWYRQTMMQGLELLAYFRNRAPLDDSGMPKDRFSAEMPDATLATLKIQPSEPRDSAVYFCASGLVDRSNQPQHFGDGTRLSIL.

In DNA form, the CDR3 reads TGTGCCAGCAGCCAAGATCCAGGGGCAGGAAACACCATATATTTT. Translated, it gives CASSQDPGAGNTIYF. The chain carries TRBV4-2 and TRBJ1-3, with a tentative D call TRBD1 (6 bases). V was pared by 0 bases and J by 4 bases, with 10 bases between. CDR1 is LGHNA and CDR2 is YNFKEQ in the germline V gene. The CDR3 runs 15 residues.

This clone appeared once. J is TRBJ1-1 and V is TRBV14, with a tentative D call TRBD1 (5 bases). V was pared by 3 bases and J by 0 bases, with 17 bases between. This CDR3 has 17 residues. The V gene's germline CDR1 is SGHDN and CDR2 FVKESK. As DNA, the CDR3 is TGTGCCAGCAGCCACGTCGGACACACGGTCATGAACACTGAAGCTTTCTTT. Its translation: CASSHVGHTVMNTEAFF.

J is TRBJ1-1 and V is TRBV10-2; no clear D gene. The CDR3 is 12 residues long. V lost 0 bases to trimming and J lost 10 bases, with 9 bases between them. Germline V gives CDR1 WSHSY, CDR2 SAAADI. The CDR3 coding sequence is TGCGCCAGCAGTGAGTCACCGATCGCAGCTTTCTTT. Its protein is CASSESPIAAFF.

This clone was observed a few times. The CDR3 DNA is TGTGCCAGCAGCGTAGCCGCTAGCGAGGAGACCCAGTACTTC. This encodes CASSVAASEETQYF. V usage is TRBV9 and J usage is TRBJ2-5; possible D gene TRBD2, 6 bases. CDR3 size: 14 residues. CDR1 and CDR2 (germline): SGDLS, YYNGEE. Trimming cost V 0 bases and J 5 bases, with 11 bases left between them.

The chain joins TRBV2 to TRBJ2-7; D is perhaps TRBD2 (5 bases). With 5 bases removed from V and 1 base from J, the gap between germline ends came to 24 bases. Germline V CDR1 and CDR2: SNHLY, FYNNEI. CDR3 length: 18 amino acids. The CDR3 reads CASSINNGRPGMSYEQYF. The CDR3 coding sequence is TGTGCCAGCAGTATCAATAACGGGCGACCGGGGATGTCCTACGAGCAGTACTTC.

The rearrangement uses TRBV27 and TRBJ2-2; D is unresolved. CDR3 length equals 14 residues. V lost 2 bases and J 0 bases, leaving 4 bases between the germline ends. Germline values: CDR1 MNHEY, CDR2 SMNVEV (reference sequence). This CDR3 is CASSLGANTGELFF. The CDR3 DNA reads as TGTGCCAGCAGTTTAGGAGCGAACACCGGGGAGCTGTTTTTT.

This clone was detected a few times. The chain has TRBV11-2 and TRBJ2-2; D ambiguous. The V and J ends lost 5 bases and 9 bases respectively, with 10 bases between them. Looked up from germline, CDR1 is SGHAT and CDR2 is FQNNGV. This CDR3 has 12 amino acids. The CDR3 here is CASSPVGWELFF. The CDR3 DNA reads as TGTGCCAGCAGCCCGGTGGGCTGGGAGCTGTTTTTT.

The chain carries TRBV4-1 and TRBJ2-5; D gene ambiguous. Germline V lookup: CDR1 MGHRA, CDR2 YSYEKL. Trimming shortened V by 4 bases and J by 1 base, and 13 bases separated the two germline ends. This CDR3 comprises 15 residues. The CDR3 loop reads CASSPASRSQETQYF. The CDR3 DNA is TGCGCCAGCAGCCCAGCGAGCAGGTCCCAAGAGACCCAGTACTTC.

The chain combines TRBV4-1 with TRBJ1-2, with TRBD1 identical over 8 bases. V dropped 5 bases and J dropped 4; count of bases not matched to a gene: 3. There are 13 residues in the CDR3. The germline CDR1 and CDR2 sequences are MGHRA and YSYEKL. The DNA for the CDR3 is TGCGCCAGCAGCATAGGACAGGGCTATGGCTACACCTTC. Its protein is CASSIGQGYGYTF.

V and J are TRBV5-6 and TRBJ2-5; 9 nucleotides match TRBD2. CDR3 length equals 13 residues. V lost 0 bases, J lost 8 bases, and 2 bases stayed unmatched. Germline CDR1 SGHDT, CDR2 YYEEEE. The CDR3 DNA sequence: TGTGCCAGCAGCTTGGGCGGGGGGGTAACCCAGTACTTC. Amino acid sequence: CASSLGGGVTQYF.

This chain connects TRBV5-1 to TRBJ2-1; 7 nucleotides line up with TRBD1. Losses at the gene ends were 0 bases for V and 4 bases for J; bases not matched to a gene: 4. In germline, CDR1 is SGHRS, CDR2 YFSETQ. The CDR3 has 15 amino acids. The CDR3 DNA reads as TGCGCCAGCAGCTTGGAGGGGACAGCTTACAATGAGCAGTTCTTC. Translated: CASSLEGTAYNEQFF.

This chain uses TRBV29-1 with TRBJ2-5, with 9 bases that match TRBD1. CDR1 is SQVTM, CDR2 ANQGSEA, per germline. The CDR3 sequence is 16 residues long. Trimming removed 0 bases from V and 4 bases from J; junction bases left unmatched: 9. The CDR3 DNA is TGCAGCGTTGAAGATGCCGGACAGGGGCGCGGAGAGACCCAGTACTTC. Residues: CSVEDAGQGRGETQYF.

The J gene is TRBJ2-1, the V gene TRBV7-6; D is perhaps TRBD1 (6 bases). The V and J ends lost 1 base and 6 bases respectively, with 7 bases between them. Germline values: CDR1 SGHVS, CDR2 FNYEAQ. The CDR3 loop spans 13 amino acids. CDR3 coding DNA: TGTGCCAGCAGCTTAGGAGGGGGCAATGAGCAGTTCTTC. It translates to CASSLGGGNEQFF.

V gene TRBV6-1 combines with J gene TRBJ2-3; D uncertain. Trimming took 3 bases from V and 1 from J, leaving 11 bases between them. Germline CDR1 reads MNHNS; CDR2 reads SASEGT. The CDR3 spans 15 residues. The CDR3 region has the DNA TGTGCCAGCAGTGATGGCTTTTTGGGCACAGATACGCAGTATTTT. Encoded protein: CASSDGFLGTDTQYF.

DNA of the CDR3: TGCGCCAGCAGCCAAGATCGAGTGGGTGTGGGGAATTCACCCCTCCACTTT. Translation: CASSQDRVGVGNSPLHF. This sequence joins TRBV4-3 and TRBJ1-6, with D uncertain. The V gene's germline CDR1 is LGHNA and CDR2 YSLEER. CDR3 size: 17 residues. V was pared by 0 bases and J by 7 bases, with 16 bases between.

The genes are TRBV7-9 and TRBJ2-5; TRBD2 aligns across 10 bases. Losses at the gene ends were 3 bases for V and 4 bases for J; bases not matched to a gene: 11. This CDR3 is 17 amino acids long. The germline V gene encodes CDR1 SEHNR and CDR2 FQNEAQ (reference sequence). CDR3 sequence: CASSFAFGASGGETQYF. CDR3 coding DNA: TGTGCCAGCAGCTTCGCCTTCGGGGCTAGCGGGGGAGAGACCCAGTACTTC.

The V and J genes are TRBV13 and TRBJ2-3; 7 bases align to TRBD1. Per the germline V gene, CDR1 is PRHDT and CDR2 is FYEKMQ (reference sequence). CDR3 length: 18 residues. After removal of 3 bases from V and 0 bases from J, the junction contained 12 bases not matched to a gene. DNA of the CDR3: TGTGCCAGCAGCTTTACGGGACAGACAATGGTGAGCACAGATACGCAGTATTTT. This sequence encodes CASSFTGQTMVSTDTQYF. The full variable domain, with the rest looked up from reference TRBV13 and TRBJ2-3, is AAGVIQSPRHLIKEKRETATLKCYPIPRHDTVYWYQQGPGQDPQFLISFYEKMQSDKGSIPDRFSAQQFSDYHSELNMSSLELGDSALYFCASSFTGQTMVSTDTQYFGPGTRLTVL.

This clone turned up a few times. The CDR3: CASSLGSSGTETQYF. CDR3 nucleotide sequence: TGTGCCAGCAGTTTAGGTTCTAGCGGAACAGAGACCCAGTACTTC. The gene calls are TRBV27 and TRBJ2-5, with 7 bases matching TRBD2. The V gene's germline CDR1 is MNHEY and CDR2 SMNVEV (reference sequence). With V trimmed by 2 bases and J by 4 bases, 7 bases remained unmatched. This CDR3 spans 15 amino acids.

This chain connects TRBV2 to TRBJ2-3; maybe TRBD1 (6 bases). This CDR3 region has 15 residues. V was pared by 7 bases and J by 2 bases, with 16 bases between. Germline CDR1 SNHLY, CDR2 FYNNEI. The CDR3 DNA follows: TGTGCCAGCACTAGGGGGTCTTCTTTCACAGATACGCAGTATTTT. It codes for CASTRGSSFTDTQYF.

The chain couples TRBV27 to TRBJ2-1; a weak D match, TRBD1 (5 bases). V lost 4 bases, J lost 2 bases, and 18 bases lay in between. Germline V gene sequence: CDR1 MNHEY, CDR2 SMNVEV (reference sequence). CDR3 length equals 17 residues. The CDR3, as DNA: TGTGCCAGCAGTTCCCCTTACAGGATTCTCCCCTACAATGAGCAGTTCTTC. Translated, it gives CASSSPYRILPYNEQFF.